A single sample is the source of the 5 T cell receptor beta chains below, sequenced in a study of blood T cell repertoires in COVID-19. TCRdb's copy holds only in-frame clones and misses some; the assay was immunoSEQ multiplex PCR. The data hold 160,000 or so clones, with approximately 91% observed a single time. Sequenced sample: peripheral blood. These receptors all stem from a man aged 18 to 29 with acute or convalescent COVID-19.

This chain joins TRBV28 and TRBJ1-2, with 8 bases lining up with TRBD1. This CDR3 is 12 amino acids long. J was trimmed by 3 bases and V by 11 bases; bases with no gene match: 5. Germline lookup yields CDR1 MDHEN and CDR2 SYDVKM. The chain's CDR3 is CASGGRDYGYTF. CDR3 in DNA: TGTGCCTCAGGGGGCAGGGACTATGGCTACACCTTC.

The chain carries TRBV6-1 and TRBJ1-1; D may be TRBD1 (5 bases). The CDR3 length is 16 residues. Germline CDR1 MNHNS, CDR2 SASEGT. Trimming cost V 2 bases and J 1 base, with 14 bases left between them. CDR3 nucleotides: TGTGCCAGCAGTGAACGTTTTAGGGGTGCGAACACTGAAGCTTTCTTT. The encoded protein is CASSERFRGANTEAFF.

The chain uses TRBV4-1 and TRBJ2-5, with D unclear. The germline V gene has CDR1 MGHRA and CDR2 YSYEKL. CDR3 length: 13 residues. With 1 base removed from V and 5 bases from J, the gap between germline ends came to 8 bases. CDR3 bases: TGCGCCAGCAGCCAAGGGCACCTCGAGACCCAGTACTTC. This codes for CASSQGHLETQYF.

The CDR3 sequence is CASASSGTHEQYF. The CDR3 nucleotides are TGTGCCAGTGCGTCTAGCGGGACCCACGAGCAGTACTTC. V is TRBV6-5 and J is TRBJ2-7; 9 bases are a match to TRBD2. The CDR3 runs to 13 residues. V shed 9 bases and J 5 bases; nucleotides not matched to a gene: 8. CDR1 MNHEY and CDR2 SVGAGI come from the germline V gene.

The chain is built from TRBV7-7 and TRBJ2-1, with TRBD1 identical over 8 bases. Trimming at V came to 5 bases and at J to 2 bases, leaving 5 bases not matched to a gene. The length of the CDR3 is 15 residues. Germline loops: CDR1 SSHAT, CDR2 FNYEAQ (reference sequence). As DNA, the CDR3 is TGTGCCAGCAGCCGCGACAGGGGACCCTACAATGAGCAGTTCTTC. This sequence encodes CASSRDRGPYNEQFF.